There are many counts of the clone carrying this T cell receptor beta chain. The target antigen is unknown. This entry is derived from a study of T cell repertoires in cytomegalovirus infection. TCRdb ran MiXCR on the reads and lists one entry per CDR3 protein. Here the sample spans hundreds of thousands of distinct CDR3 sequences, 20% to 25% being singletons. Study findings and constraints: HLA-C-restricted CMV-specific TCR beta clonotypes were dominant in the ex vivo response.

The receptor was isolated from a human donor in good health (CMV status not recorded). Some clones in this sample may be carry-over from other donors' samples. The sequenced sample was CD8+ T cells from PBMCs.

CDR3 bases: TGTGCCAGCAGCATATGGACGGCCCCGCGGACTAGTCTACGCACAGATACGCAGTATTTT. Protein product: CASSIWTAPRTSLRTDTQYF. This chain joins TRBV7-2 and TRBJ2-3, with 7 bases identical to TRBD2. The junction had 21 bases not matched to a gene; V was cut back by 5 bases and J by 1 base. Germline CDR1 is SGHTA and CDR2 is FQGNSA. The CDR3 has 20 amino acids.